The text below deals with one T cell receptor (beta chain). The antigen remains unidentified. The V segment lost 5 bases and the J segment 8 bases; nucleotides outside the gene matches: 14. The germline CDR1 and CDR2 sequences are SEHNR and FQNEAQ (reference sequence). CDR3 size: 15 residues. For every subset, genomic DNA was evenly distributed across several immunoSEQ plates. Using immunoSEQ multiplex PCR, the repertoire was profiled, and TCRdb retains in-frame clones only, with some absent. The sample contains 2 million to 2.5 million clones, approximately 96% of which appear only once. The data are from a study of shared clonotypes between healthy human individuals. Study-wide background: Three CD4 naive, three CD4 memory, two CD8 naive and one CD8 memory plate were used per donor.

Study results and limitations: Owing to a small donor count, the genetic and exposure-history diversity represented was limited. Incompleteness in sorted-subset sequencing, despite large depth, was shown by rarefaction.

The specimen was naive CD4+ T cells sorted from blood. This sample's subset: CD45RA+ positively selected. This rearrangement joins TRBV7-9 to TRBJ1-2; 7 bases align to TRBD1. The origin of this receptor is a man between 18 and 35 years old in good health. In DNA, the CDR3 is TGTGCCAGCAGCAAGGGAGACAGGGTCGGAATCGGCTACACCTTC. Translated, it gives CASSKGDRVGIGYTF.